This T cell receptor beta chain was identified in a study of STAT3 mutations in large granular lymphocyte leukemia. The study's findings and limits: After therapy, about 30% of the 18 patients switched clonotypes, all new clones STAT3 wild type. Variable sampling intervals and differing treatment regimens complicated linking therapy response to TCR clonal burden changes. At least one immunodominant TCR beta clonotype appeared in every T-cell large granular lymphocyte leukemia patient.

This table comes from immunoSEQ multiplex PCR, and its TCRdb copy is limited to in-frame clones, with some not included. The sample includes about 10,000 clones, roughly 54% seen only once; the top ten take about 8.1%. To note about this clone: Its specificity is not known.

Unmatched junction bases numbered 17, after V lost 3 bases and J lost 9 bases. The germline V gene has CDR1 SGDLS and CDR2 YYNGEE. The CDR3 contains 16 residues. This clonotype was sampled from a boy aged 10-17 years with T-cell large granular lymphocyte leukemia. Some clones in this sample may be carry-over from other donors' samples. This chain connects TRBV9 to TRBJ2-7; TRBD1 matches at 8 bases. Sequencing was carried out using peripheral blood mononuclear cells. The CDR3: CASSEGTGSLSLVQYF. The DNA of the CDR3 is TGTGCCAGCAGCGAGGGGACAGGCTCCCTTAGTTTGGTGCAGTACTTC. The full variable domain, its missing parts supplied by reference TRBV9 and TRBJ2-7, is DSGVTQTPKHLITATGQRVTLRCSPRSGDLSVYWYQQSLDQGLQFLIQYYNGEERAKGNILERFSAQQFPDLHSELNLSSLELGDSALYFCASSEGTGSLSLVQYFGPGTRLTVT.